These 3 T cell receptor beta chains came from one sample sequenced in a study of shared clonotypes between healthy human individuals. Sequencing used immunoSEQ multiplex PCR; TCRdb keeps in-frame clones, though not all of them. Of about 480,000 clones in the sample, 79% were seen once. The specimen was PBMCs. The receptors derive from a woman in her thirties or forties in good health. Some clones in this sample may be carry-over from other donors' samples.

This chain joins TRBV15 and TRBJ2-4; 12 bases map to TRBD2. The V segment lost 0 bases and the J segment 7 bases; nucleotides outside the gene matches: 4. The CDR3 is 16 amino acids. The germline gives CDR1 LNHNV, CDR2 YYDKDF (reference sequence). The CDR3 coding sequence is TGTGCCACCAGCAGAGATGTGGGGACTAGCGGGAACATTCAGTACTTC. Protein: CATSRDVGTSGNIQYF.

V gene TRBV6-1 combines with J gene TRBJ2-3; 8 bases fit TRBD1. The germline CDR1 and CDR2 sequences are MNHNS and SASEGT. The CDR3 extends over 13 amino acids. Losses at the gene ends were 6 bases for V and 9 bases for J; bases not matched to a gene: 8. CDR3 region: CASRGGRDRTQYF. The CDR3 DNA reads as TGTGCCAGCAGGGGAGGCAGGGACAGGACGCAGTATTTT.

The J gene is TRBJ1-5, the V gene TRBV28; TRBD1 agrees at 8 bases. The CDR3 has 19 amino acids. V shed 5 bases, J shed 0 bases, and the junction held 15 bases outside the gene matches. Germline CDR1 is MDHEN and CDR2 is SYDVKM. In DNA form, the CDR3 reads TGTGCCAGCAGTCCCCCTTCGACAGGGGTTACTTATAGCAATCAGCCCCAGCATTTT. This codes for CASSPPSTGVTYSNQPQHF.